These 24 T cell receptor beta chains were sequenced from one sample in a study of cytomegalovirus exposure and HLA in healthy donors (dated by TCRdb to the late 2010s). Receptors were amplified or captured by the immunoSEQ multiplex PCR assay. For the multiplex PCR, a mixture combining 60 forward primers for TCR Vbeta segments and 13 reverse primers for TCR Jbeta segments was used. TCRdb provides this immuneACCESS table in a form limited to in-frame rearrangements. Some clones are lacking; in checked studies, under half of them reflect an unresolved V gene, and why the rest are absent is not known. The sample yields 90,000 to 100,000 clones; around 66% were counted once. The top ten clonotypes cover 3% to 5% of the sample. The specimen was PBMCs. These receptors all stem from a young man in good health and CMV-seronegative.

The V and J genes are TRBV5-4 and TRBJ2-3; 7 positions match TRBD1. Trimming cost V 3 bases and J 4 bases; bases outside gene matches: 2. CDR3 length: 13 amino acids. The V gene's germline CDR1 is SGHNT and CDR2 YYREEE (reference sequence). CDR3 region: CASSSRGSDTQYF. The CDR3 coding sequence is TGTGCCAGCAGCTCCAGGGGGTCAGATACGCAGTATTTT.

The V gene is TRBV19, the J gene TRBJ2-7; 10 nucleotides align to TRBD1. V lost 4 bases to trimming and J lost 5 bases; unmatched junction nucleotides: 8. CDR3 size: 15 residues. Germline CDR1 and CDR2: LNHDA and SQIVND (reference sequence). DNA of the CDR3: TGTGCCAGTAGTACGGGACAGGGGCTAATCAACGAGCAGTACTTC. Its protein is CASSTGQGLINEQYF.

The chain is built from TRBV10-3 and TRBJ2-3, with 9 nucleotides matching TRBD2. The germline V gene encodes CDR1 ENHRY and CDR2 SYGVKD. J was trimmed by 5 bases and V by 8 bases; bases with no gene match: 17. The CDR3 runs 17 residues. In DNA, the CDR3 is TGTGCCATCGGCGGGGACTTGGCGGGGGGGCCGGTAGATACGCAGTATTTT. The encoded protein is CAIGGDLAGGPVDTQYF.

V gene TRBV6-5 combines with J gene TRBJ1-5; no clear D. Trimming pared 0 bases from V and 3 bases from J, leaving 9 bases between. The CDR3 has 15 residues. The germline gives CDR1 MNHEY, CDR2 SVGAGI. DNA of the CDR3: TGTGCCAGCAGTTACTCGCGTTTATCCAATCAGCCCCAGCATTTT. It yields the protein CASSYSRLSNQPQHF.

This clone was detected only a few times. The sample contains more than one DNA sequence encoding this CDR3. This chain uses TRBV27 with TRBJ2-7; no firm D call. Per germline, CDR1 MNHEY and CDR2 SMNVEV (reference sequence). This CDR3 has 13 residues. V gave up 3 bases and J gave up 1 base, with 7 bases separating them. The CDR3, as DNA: TGTGCCAGCAGTTTTTCAGTTTCCTACGAGCAGTACTTC. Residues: CASSFSVSYEQYF.

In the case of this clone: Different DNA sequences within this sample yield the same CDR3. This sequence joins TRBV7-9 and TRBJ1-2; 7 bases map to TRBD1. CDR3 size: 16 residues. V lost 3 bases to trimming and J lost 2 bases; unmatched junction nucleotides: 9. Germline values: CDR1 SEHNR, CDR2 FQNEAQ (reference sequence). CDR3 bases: TGTGCCAGCAGCTTCTGGCTGGGACAGAAAAACTATGGCTACACCTTC. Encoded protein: CASSFWLGQKNYGYTF.

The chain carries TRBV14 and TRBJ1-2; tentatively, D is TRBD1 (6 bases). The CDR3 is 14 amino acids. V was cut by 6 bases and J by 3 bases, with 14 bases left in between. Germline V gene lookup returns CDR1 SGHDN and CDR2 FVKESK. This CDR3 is CASSRQERDYGYTF. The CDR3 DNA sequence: TGTGCCAGCAGTCGACAGGAAAGGGACTATGGCTACACCTTC.

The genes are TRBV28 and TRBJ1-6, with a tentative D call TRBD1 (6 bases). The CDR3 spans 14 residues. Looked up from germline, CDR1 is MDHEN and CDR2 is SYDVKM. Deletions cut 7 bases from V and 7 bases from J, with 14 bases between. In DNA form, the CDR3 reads TGTGCCAGCACCATACAGGGTCGGAATTCACCCCTCCACTTT. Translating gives CASTIQGRNSPLHF. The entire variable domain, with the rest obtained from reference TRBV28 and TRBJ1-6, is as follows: DVKVTQSSRYLVKRTGEKVFLECVQDMDHENMFWYRQDPGLGLRLIYFSYDVKMKEKGDIPEGYSVSREKKERFSLILESASTNQTSMYLCASTIQGRNSPLHFGNGTRLTVT.

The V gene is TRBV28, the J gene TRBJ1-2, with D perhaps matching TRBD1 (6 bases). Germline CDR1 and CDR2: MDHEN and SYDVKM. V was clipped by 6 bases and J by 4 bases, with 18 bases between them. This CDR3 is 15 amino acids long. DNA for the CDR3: TGTGCCAGCAGCCCGGGGACACCGACGGGCTATGGCTACACCTTC. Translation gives CASSPGTPTGYGYTF.

The CDR3 sequence is CASSTGQPNTEAFF. DNA of the CDR3: TGTGCCAGTAGTACGGGACAGCCAAACACTGAAGCTTTCTTT. This chain uses TRBV19 with TRBJ1-1, with 7 bases fitting TRBD1. V shed 4 bases, J shed 2 bases, and the junction held 4 bases outside the gene matches. The CDR3 consists of 14 residues. The germline V gene has CDR1 LNHDA and CDR2 SQIVND (reference sequence).

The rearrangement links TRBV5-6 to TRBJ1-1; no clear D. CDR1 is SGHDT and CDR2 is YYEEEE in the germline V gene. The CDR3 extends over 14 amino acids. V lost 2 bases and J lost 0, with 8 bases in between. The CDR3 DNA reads TGTGCCAGCAGCTTTAAACAATTGAACACTGAAGCTTTCTTT. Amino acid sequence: CASSFKQLNTEAFF.

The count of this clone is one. CDR3 region: CASSRTGVGNTIYF. CDR3 in DNA: TGTGCCAGCAGCCGTACAGGGGTCGGAAACACCATATATTTT. The V gene is TRBV14, the J gene TRBJ1-3; 7 bases agree with TRBD1. The CDR3 has 14 residues. Germline lookup yields CDR1 SGHDN and CDR2 FVKESK. The J segment lost 4 bases and the V segment lost 4 bases, leaving 4 bases of the junction unmatched.

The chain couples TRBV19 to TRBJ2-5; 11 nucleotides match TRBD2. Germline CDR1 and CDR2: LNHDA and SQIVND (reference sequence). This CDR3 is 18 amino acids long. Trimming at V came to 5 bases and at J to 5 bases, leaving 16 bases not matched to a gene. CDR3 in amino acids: CASSPPLAGDRRVETQYF. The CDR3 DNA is TGTGCCAGTAGTCCACCACTAGCGGGGGATCGTAGAGTCGAGACCCAGTACTTC.

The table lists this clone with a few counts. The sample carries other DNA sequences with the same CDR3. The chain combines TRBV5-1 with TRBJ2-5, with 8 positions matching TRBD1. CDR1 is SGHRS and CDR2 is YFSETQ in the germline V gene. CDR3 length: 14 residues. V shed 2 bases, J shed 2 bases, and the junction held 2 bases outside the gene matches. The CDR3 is CASSFTGGQETQYF. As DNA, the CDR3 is TGCGCCAGCAGCTTCACAGGGGGTCAAGAGACCCAGTACTTC.

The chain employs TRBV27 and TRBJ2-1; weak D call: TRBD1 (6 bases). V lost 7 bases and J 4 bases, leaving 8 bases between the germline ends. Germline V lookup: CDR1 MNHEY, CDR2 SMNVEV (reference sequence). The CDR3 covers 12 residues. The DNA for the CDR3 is TGTGCCAGCAAACAGGGTTACAATGAGCAGTTCTTC. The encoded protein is CASKQGYNEQFF.

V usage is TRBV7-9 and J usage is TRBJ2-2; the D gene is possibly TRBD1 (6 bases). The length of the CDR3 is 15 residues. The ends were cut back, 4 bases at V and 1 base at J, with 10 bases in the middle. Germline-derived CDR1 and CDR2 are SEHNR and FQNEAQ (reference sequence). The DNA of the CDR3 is TGTGCCAGCAGCTCACAGGGCCGGAACACCGGGGAGCTGTTTTTT. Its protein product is CASSSQGRNTGELFF.

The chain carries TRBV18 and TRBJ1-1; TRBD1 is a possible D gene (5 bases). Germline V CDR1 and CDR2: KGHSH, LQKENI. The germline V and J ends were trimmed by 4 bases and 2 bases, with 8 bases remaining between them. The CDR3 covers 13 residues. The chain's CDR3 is CASSQTANTEAFF. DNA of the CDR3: TGTGCCAGCTCACAGACAGCAAACACTGAAGCTTTCTTT.

Here the CDR3 DNA reads TGTGCCAGTAGTTTCGGACAGGGAGTAGAGCAGTACTTC. Translating gives CASSFGQGVEQYF. The chain is built from TRBV19 and TRBJ2-7, with TRBD1 matching 8 bases. This CDR3 has 13 residues. V dropped 5 bases and J dropped 7; count of bases not matched to a gene: 7. The V gene's germline CDR1 is LNHDA and CDR2 SQIVND (reference sequence).

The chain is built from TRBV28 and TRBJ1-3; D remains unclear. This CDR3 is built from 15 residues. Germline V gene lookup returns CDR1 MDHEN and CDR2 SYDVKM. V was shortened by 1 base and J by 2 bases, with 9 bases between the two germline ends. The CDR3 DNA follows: TGTGCCAGCAGTTTATCCCTTTTTACTGGAAACACCATATATTTT. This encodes CASSLSLFTGNTIYF.

In DNA, the CDR3 is TGTGCCAGCAGAAAAGCGGGTATTGATAGCTACACCTTC. It specifies CASRKAGIDSYTF. V and J are TRBV27 and TRBJ1-2; D unclear. V was shortened by 6 bases and J by 9 bases, with 17 bases between the two germline ends. This CDR3 has 13 amino acids. Germline CDR1 and CDR2: MNHEY and SMNVEV (reference sequence).

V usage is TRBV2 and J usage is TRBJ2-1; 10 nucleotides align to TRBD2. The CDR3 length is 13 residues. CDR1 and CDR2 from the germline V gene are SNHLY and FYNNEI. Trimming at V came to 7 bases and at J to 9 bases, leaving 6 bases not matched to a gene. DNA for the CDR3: TGTGCCAGCACCAGAGCGGGGGGGCCTGAGCAGTTCTTC. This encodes CASTRAGGPEQFF.

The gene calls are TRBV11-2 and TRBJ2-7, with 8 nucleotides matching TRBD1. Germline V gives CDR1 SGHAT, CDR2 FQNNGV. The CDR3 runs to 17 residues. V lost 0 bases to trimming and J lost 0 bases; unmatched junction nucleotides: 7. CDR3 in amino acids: CASSLDRTGSGSYEQYF. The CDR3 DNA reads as TGTGCCAGCAGCTTAGATCGGACAGGGTCGGGCTCCTACGAGCAGTACTTC.

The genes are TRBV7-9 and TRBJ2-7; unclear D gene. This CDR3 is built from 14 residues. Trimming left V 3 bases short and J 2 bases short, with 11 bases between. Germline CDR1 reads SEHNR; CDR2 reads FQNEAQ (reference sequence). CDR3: CASSFTENPYEQYF. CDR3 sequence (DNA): TGTGCCAGCAGCTTCACAGAGAACCCCTACGAGCAGTACTTC.

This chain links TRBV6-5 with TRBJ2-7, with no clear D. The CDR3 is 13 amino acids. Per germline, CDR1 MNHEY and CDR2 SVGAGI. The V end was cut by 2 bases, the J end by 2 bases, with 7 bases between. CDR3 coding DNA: TGTGCCAGCAGTTACCACCAGACCTACGAGCAGTACTTC. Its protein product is CASSYHQTYEQYF.